The T cell receptor (beta chain) described here comes from a study of OX40 agonist ivuxolimab in advanced cancers. Assay: immunoSEQ multiplex PCR; the TCRdb copy retains only in-frame clones and omits some. The sample has 37,000 or so clones; more than 85% are singletons. The CDR3 consists of 13 residues. The V and J ends lost 4 bases and 1 base respectively, with 7 bases between them. The germline CDR1 and CDR2 sequences are SGHDT and YYEEEE. The chain carries TRBV5-6 and TRBJ2-3; D is ambiguous. This material consisted of CD4+ or CD8+ T cells sorted from blood, taken in a trial of the OX40 agonist ivuxolimab. This clonotype was sampled from an adult with an advanced solid tumor such as melanoma, head and neck, liver or kidney cancer. This CDR3 reads CASSPEGTDTQYF. CDR3 bases: TGTGCCAGCAGCCCTGAGGGCACAGATACGCAGTATTTT.